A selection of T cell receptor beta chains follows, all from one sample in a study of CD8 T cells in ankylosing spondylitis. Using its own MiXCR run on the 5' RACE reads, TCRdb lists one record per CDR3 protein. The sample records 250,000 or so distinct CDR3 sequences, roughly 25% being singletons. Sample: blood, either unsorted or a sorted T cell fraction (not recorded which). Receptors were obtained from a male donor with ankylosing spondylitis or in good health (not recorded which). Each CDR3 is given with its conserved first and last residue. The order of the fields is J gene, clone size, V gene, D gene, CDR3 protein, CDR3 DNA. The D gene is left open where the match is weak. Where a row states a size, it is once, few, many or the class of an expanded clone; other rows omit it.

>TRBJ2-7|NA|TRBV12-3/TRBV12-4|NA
CASSLHSDEYF
TGTGCCAGCAGTTTACACAGCGATGAGTACTTC
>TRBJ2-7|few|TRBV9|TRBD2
CASSTGTSVAYEQYF
TGTGCCAGCAGCACTGGGACTAGCGTCGCCTACGAGCAGTACTTC
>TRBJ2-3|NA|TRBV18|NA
CASSPEYVSTDTQYF
TGTGCCAGCTCACCGGAGTACGTGAGCACAGATACGCAGTATTTT
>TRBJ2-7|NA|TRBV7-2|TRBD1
CASSPGRGRTYEQYF
TGTGCCAGCAGCCCAGGCAGGGGGCGAACCTACGAGCAGTACTTC
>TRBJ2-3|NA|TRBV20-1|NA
CSPRAGTDTQYF
TGCAGCCCACGGGCAGGCACAGATACGCAGTATTTT
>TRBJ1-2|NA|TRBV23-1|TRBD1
CASSHPTGTQANYGYTF
TGCGCCAGCAGTCACCCGACAGGGACTCAAGCTAACTATGGCTACACCTTC
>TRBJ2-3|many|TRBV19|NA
CASRAGDTQYF
TGTGCCAGTAGGGCAGGCGATACGCAGTATTTT
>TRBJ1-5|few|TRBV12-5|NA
CASGFNSNQPQHF
TGTGCTAGTGGTTTCAATAGCAATCAGCCCCAGCATTTT
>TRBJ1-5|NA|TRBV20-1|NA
CSARDSRSSNQPQHF
TGCAGTGCTAGAGATAGCAGGTCGAGCAATCAGCCCCAGCATTTT
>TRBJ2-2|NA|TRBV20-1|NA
CSAYRNFQTGELFF
TGCAGTGCGTACAGGAACTTTCAGACCGGGGAGCTGTTTTTT
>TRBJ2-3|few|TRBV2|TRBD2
CASSWGGARTDTQYF
TGTGCCAGCAGTTGGGGAGGGGCGAGGACAGATACGCAGTATTTT
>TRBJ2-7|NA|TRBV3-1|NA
CASSLAGRGGVSYEQYF
TGTGCCAGCAGCTTGGCGGGGCGAGGGGGCGTATCATACGAGCAGTACTTC
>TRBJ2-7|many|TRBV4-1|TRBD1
CASSRGQPYEQYF
TGCGCCAGCAGCAGGGGACAGCCCTACGAGCAGTACTTC
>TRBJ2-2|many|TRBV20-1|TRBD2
CSARDGSSGVRGELFF
TGCAGTGCTAGAGATGGGTCTAGCGGGGTACGCGGGGAGCTGTTTTTT
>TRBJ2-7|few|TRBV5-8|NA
CASSLGEAYEQYF
TGTGCCAGCAGCTTGGGGGAGGCCTACGAGCAGTACTTC
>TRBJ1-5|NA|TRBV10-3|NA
CAISESYQPQHF
TGTGCCATCAGTGAGAGCTATCAGCCCCAGCATTTT
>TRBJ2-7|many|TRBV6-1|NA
CASSDLDQQYF
TGTGCCAGCAGTGACCTGGACCAGCAGTACTTC
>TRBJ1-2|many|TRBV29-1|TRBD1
CSVGNRDRLIYGYTF
TGCAGCGTTGGAAACAGGGACAGGCTGATCTATGGCTACACCTTC
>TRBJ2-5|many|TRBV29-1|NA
CSVEVLSAETQYF
TGCAGCGTTGAAGTACTCTCGGCAGAGACCCAGTACTTC
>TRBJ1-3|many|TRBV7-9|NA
CASSWYNEGNTIYF
TGTGCCAGCAGCTGGTACAATGAAGGAAACACCATATATTTT
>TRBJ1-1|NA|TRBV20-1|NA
CSARTTRHPVGAFF
TGCAGTGCTAGAACTACCCGACACCCGGTCGGGGCTTTCTTT
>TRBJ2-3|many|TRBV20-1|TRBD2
CSASLREGTDTQYF
TGCAGTGCTAGCTTACGGGAGGGCACAGATACGCAGTATTTT
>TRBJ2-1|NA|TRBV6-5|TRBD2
CASSYLAGGNNEQFF
TGTGCCAGCAGTTACCTAGCGGGGGGTAACAATGAGCAGTTCTTC
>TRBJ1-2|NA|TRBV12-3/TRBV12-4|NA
CASGEDYGYTF
TGTGCCAGCGGGGAGGACTATGGCTACACCTTC
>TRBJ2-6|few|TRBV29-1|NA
CSVYRSSGANVLTF
TGCAGCGTGTACAGGTCCTCTGGGGCCAACGTCCTGACTTTC
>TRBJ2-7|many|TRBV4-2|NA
CASSQLLSGTGGYEQYF
TGTGCCAGCAGCCAGCTCCTGTCCGGGACCGGAGGCTACGAGCAGTACTTC
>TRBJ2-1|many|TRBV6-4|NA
CASSGGPRYEQFF
TGTGCCAGCAGTGGGGGGCCCCGGTATGAGCAGTTCTTC
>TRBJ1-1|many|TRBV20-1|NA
CSATPLENTEAFF
TGCAGTGCTACCCCCCTTGAGAACACTGAAGCTTTCTTT
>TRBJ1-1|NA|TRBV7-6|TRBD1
CASSSKTGGMNTEAFF
TGTGCCAGCAGCTCGAAGACAGGGGGTATGAACACTGAAGCTTTCTTT
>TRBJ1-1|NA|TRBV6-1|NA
CASRSLSLNTEAFF
TGTGCCAGCAGGTCCCTGTCATTGAACACTGAAGCTTTCTTT
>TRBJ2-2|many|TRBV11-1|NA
CASSSRGDSYSTGELFF
TGTGCCAGCAGTTCAAGGGGGGACAGCTACTCCACCGGGGAGCTGTTTTTT
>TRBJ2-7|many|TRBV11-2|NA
CASSLEDLYEQYF
TGTGCCAGCAGCTTGGAGGACCTCTACGAGCAGTACTTC
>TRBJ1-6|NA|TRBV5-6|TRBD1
CASSLWDRDNSPLHF
TGTGCCAGCAGCTTGTGGGACAGAGATAATTCACCCCTCCACTTT
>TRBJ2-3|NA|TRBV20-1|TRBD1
CSAARQGLTDTQYF
TGCAGTGCCGCCCGACAGGGTTTAACAGATACGCAGTATTTT
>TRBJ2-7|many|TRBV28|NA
CASRTGTLSYEQYF
TGTGCCAGCAGGACCGGGACCCTGTCCTACGAGCAGTACTTC
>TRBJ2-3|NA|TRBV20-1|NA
CSATGFLNPDTQYF
TGCAGTGCTACGGGATTCCTGAATCCCGATACGCAGTATTTT
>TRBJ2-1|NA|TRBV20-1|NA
CSARALNELFF
TGCAGTGCTAGAGCACTGAATGAGCTGTTCTTC